What follows are 28 T cell receptor beta chains derived from one specimen sequenced in a study of T cell responses to AZD1222 COVID-19 vaccine. Clones were sequenced by immunoSEQ multiplex PCR, and TCRdb holds only the in-frame ones, with some missing. The sample shows 120,000 to 150,000 clones, roughly 90% of them seen only once. The input for sequencing was peripheral blood, taken on day 0 of AZD1222 vaccination. All receptors come from an adult in good health.

This chain connects TRBV29-1 to TRBJ1-4, with 11 nucleotides matching TRBD1. Per germline, CDR1 SQVTM and CDR2 ANQGSEA. V lost 5 bases to trimming and J lost 7 bases; unmatched junction nucleotides: 9. This CDR3 spans 15 amino acids. The DNA of the CDR3 is TGCAGCGTTCTACAGGGAGGGACAGGGGGTGAAAAACTGTTTTTT. Translated: CSVLQGGTGGEKLFF. Filled out from reference TRBV29-1 and TRBJ1-4, the complete variable domain reads SAVISQKPSRDICQRGTSLTIQCQVDSQVTMMFWYRQQPGQSLTLIATANQGSEATYESGFVIDKFPISRPNLTFSTLTVSNMSPEDSSIYLCSVLQGGTGGEKLFFGSGTQLSVL.

The rearrangement uses TRBV5-1 and TRBJ1-2; tentative D call: TRBD1 (5 bases). The CDR3 spans 14 residues. With 2 bases removed from V and 8 bases from J, the gap between germline ends came to 16 bases. CDR1 and CDR2 (germline): SGHRS, YFSETQ. The DNA of the CDR3 is TGCGCCAGCAGCTTCCCGGGGCCTGCGGAGGGCTACACCTTC. Translation: CASSFPGPAEGYTF.

The V and J genes are TRBV6-5 and TRBJ1-2; 10 bases are a match to TRBD1. Germline CDR1 is MNHEY and CDR2 is SVGAGI. The CDR3 spans 15 residues. With 6 bases clipped from V and 0 bases from J, the junction kept 4 bases outside the gene matches. CDR3 protein: CASRGDRGSNYGYTF. CDR3 sequence (DNA): TGTGCCAGCAGGGGGGACAGGGGATCTAACTATGGCTACACCTTC.

In this sample, this clone turned up a few times. This chain connects TRBV4-3 to TRBJ1-2; the match to TRBD1 covers 11 bases. Germline assignment: CDR1 LGHNA and CDR2 YSLEER. This CDR3 comprises 14 residues. After removal of 4 bases from V and 8 bases from J, the junction contained 6 bases not matched to a gene. In DNA, the CDR3 is TGCGCCAGCAGCCCGGGACAGGGGGTTACCGGCTACACCTTC. Protein product: CASSPGQGVTGYTF.

This clone was counted only a few times. The rearrangement uses TRBV6-4 and TRBJ2-3, with no clear D. The CDR3 contains 13 residues. Germline V CDR1 and CDR2: MRHNA, SNTAGT. Trimming shortened V by 2 bases and J by 0 bases, and 3 bases separated the two germline ends. The CDR3 reads CASSDGSTDTQYF. The CDR3, as DNA: TGTGCCAGCAGTGACGGGAGCACAGATACGCAGTATTTT.

This chain links TRBV25-1 with TRBJ1-1; D is perhaps TRBD1 (5 bases). V was cut by 6 bases and J by 5 bases, with 19 bases left in between. The germline V gene encodes CDR1 MGHDK and CDR2 SYGVNS. This CDR3 is 15 amino acids long. The CDR3 spells CASSNLRGRGTEAFF. The CDR3 DNA is TGTGCCAGCAGCAACCTCCGGGGCCGGGGAACTGAAGCTTTCTTT. The complete variable domain, with remaining parts taken from reference TRBV25-1 and TRBJ1-1, reads EADIYQTPRYLVIGTGKKITLECSQTMGHDKMYWYQQDPGMELHLIHYSYGVNSTEKGDLSSESTVSRIRTEHFPLTLESARPSHTSQYLCASSNLRGRGTEAFFGQGTRLTVV.

This clone occurred once. The chain employs TRBV2 and TRBJ1-5; D may be TRBD1 (6 bases). The CDR3 loop spans 15 amino acids. Germline V CDR1 and CDR2: SNHLY, FYNNEI. V shed 3 bases and J shed 0 bases, with 9 bases lying between them. The chain's CDR3 is CASSETGNSNQPQHF. CDR3 nucleotides: TGTGCCAGCAGTGAGACAGGAAATAGCAATCAGCCCCAGCATTTT.

The gene calls are TRBV18 and TRBJ1-6; 11 bases map to TRBD1. This CDR3 spans 15 amino acids. Trimming took 4 bases from V and 8 from J; bases not matched to a gene: 4. Germline lookup yields CDR1 KGHSH and CDR2 LQKENI. CDR3 in DNA: TGTGCCAGCTCACTCGGGACAGGGGGTCATTCACCCCTCCACTTT. The encoded protein is CASSLGTGGHSPLHF.

The chain recombines TRBV7-2 with TRBJ2-2; the D is unclear. V was shortened by 4 bases and J by 2 bases, with 2 bases between the two germline ends. Germline V gene lookup returns CDR1 SGHTA and CDR2 FQGNSA. This CDR3 is 12 amino acids long. The CDR3 DNA reads as TGTGCCAGCAGCTCCAACACCGGGGAGCTGTTTTTT. Translating it yields CASSSNTGELFF. The full variable domain, rest sourced from reference TRBV7-2 and TRBJ2-2, is GAGVSQSPSNKVTEKGKDVELRCDPISGHTALYWYRQSLGQGLEFLIYFQGNSAPDKSGLPSDRFSAERTGGSVSTLTIQRTQQEDSAVYLCASSSNTGELFFGEGSRLTVL.

The chain uses TRBV4-2 and TRBJ1-4; no definite D call. The length of the CDR3 is 15 residues. Germline values: CDR1 LGHNA, CDR2 YNFKEQ. The V gene lost 6 bases and the J gene lost 5 bases, with 16 bases spanning the gap. The CDR3 DNA reads as TGTGCCAGCAGTCGTGACGGCCAGTGGAATGAAAAACTGTTTTTT. It specifies CASSRDGQWNEKLFF.

The CDR3 spells CAWSVRQGAMNTEAFF. The CDR3 DNA reads as TGTGCCTGGAGTGTACGACAGGGGGCTATGAACACTGAAGCTTTCTTT. V usage is TRBV30 and J usage is TRBJ1-1; the match to TRBD1 covers 10 bases. Germline CDR1 is GTSNPN and CDR2 is SVGIG (reference sequence). The CDR3 spans 16 residues. J lost 0 bases, V lost 0 bases, and 4 bases had no gene match.

The chain couples TRBV15 to TRBJ2-5; the D gene could be TRBD1 or TRBD2 (6 bases each). CDR3 length: 15 amino acids. Deletions cut 0 bases from V and 4 bases from J, with 12 bases between. Germline values: CDR1 LNHNV, CDR2 YYDKDF (reference sequence). For the CDR3, the DNA is TGTGCCACCAGCAGAGATGCGTCGGGGGCAGAGACCCAGTACTTC. Translation gives CATSRDASGAETQYF.

The J gene is TRBJ2-1, the V gene TRBV7-2; D ambiguous. CDR3 length equals 15 residues. V lost 3 bases and J 0 bases, leaving 9 bases between the germline ends. The V gene's germline CDR1 is SGHTA and CDR2 FQGNSA. The CDR3 is CASSFMPVSYNEQFF. The CDR3 DNA follows: TGTGCCAGCAGCTTCATGCCAGTCTCCTACAATGAGCAGTTCTTC.

This clone is a singleton in its sample. The chain has TRBV27 and TRBJ2-3; 11 bases map to TRBD2. This CDR3 is 17 amino acids long. CDR1 and CDR2 from the germline V gene are MNHEY and SMNVEV (reference sequence). Trimming took 4 bases from V and 2 from J; bases not matched to a gene: 8. CDR3 amino acids: CASSSAALAGVTDTQYF. The CDR3 bases are TGTGCCAGCAGTTCCGCCGCACTAGCGGGAGTCACAGATACGCAGTATTTT.

V is TRBV9 and J is TRBJ1-5; no firm D call. The germline gives CDR1 SGDLS, CDR2 YYNGEE. The length of the CDR3 is 15 residues. The V end was cut by 0 bases, the J end by 7 bases, with 14 bases between. CDR3 region: CASSVGTGRPQPQHF. The CDR3 DNA sequence: TGTGCCAGCAGCGTAGGGACCGGGCGGCCCCAGCCCCAGCATTTT.

The J gene is TRBJ1-3, the V gene TRBV7-9; D ambiguous. CDR1 and CDR2 (germline): SEHNR, FQNEAQ (reference sequence). This CDR3 has 13 residues. Trimming took 5 bases from V and 2 from J, leaving 7 bases between them. The CDR3 sequence: CASSVRTGNTIYF. DNA for the CDR3: TGTGCCAGCAGCGTAAGAACTGGAAACACCATATATTTT.

The chain recombines TRBV29-1 with TRBJ2-5, with unresolved D. The CDR3 sequence is 10 residues long. The V gene lost 4 bases and the J gene lost 5 bases, with 5 bases spanning the gap. Germline CDR1 and CDR2: SQVTM and ANQGSEA. CDR3 amino acids: CSVAGETQYF. The DNA for the CDR3 is TGCAGCGTTGCCGGCGAGACCCAGTACTTC.

This chain connects TRBV11-3 to TRBJ2-1; D gene ambiguous. This CDR3 has 18 residues. Germline V lookup: CDR1 SGHNT, CDR2 YENEEA. The V end lost 5 bases, the J end lost 0 bases, and 20 bases lay between the germline ends. CDR3 nucleotides: TGTGCCAGCAGCCCTGTGGTTGAGTCCCTGAGCTCCTACAATGAGCAGTTCTTC. Its translation: CASSPVVESLSSYNEQFF.

The J gene is TRBJ1-1, the V gene TRBV4-1; maybe TRBD1 (5 bases). V was shortened by 3 bases and J by 2 bases, with 19 bases between the two germline ends. The CDR3 has 17 residues. Germline CDR1 is MGHRA and CDR2 is YSYEKL. The CDR3 bases are TGCGCCAGCAGCCAGTGGGTCCAGGGCCAACTAAACACTGAAGCTTTCTTT. Protein: CASSQWVQGQLNTEAFF.

This clone occurred once. The gene calls are TRBV15 and TRBJ1-1; D is unresolved. CDR1 and CDR2 (germline): LNHNV, YYDKDF (reference sequence). The CDR3 covers 14 residues. The V gene lost 3 bases and the J gene lost 5 bases, with 13 bases spanning the gap. The CDR3: CATSSPGSVTEAFF. DNA of the CDR3: TGTGCCACCAGCAGTCCAGGATCCGTGACTGAAGCTTTCTTT.

V gene TRBV2 combines with J gene TRBJ1-4; a possible D gene is TRBD1 (5 bases). Trimming took 6 bases from V and 3 from J, leaving 14 bases between them. Germline values: CDR1 SNHLY, CDR2 FYNNEI. There are 15 residues in the CDR3. The DNA of the CDR3 is TGTGCCAGCAGATGGGACGGAGCTCCTAATGAAAAACTGTTTTTT. Its translation is CASRWDGAPNEKLFF.

The chain uses TRBV3-1 (or the pseudogene TRBV3-2) and TRBJ1-2, with D possibly matching TRBD1 (5 bases). Trimming pared 0 bases from V and 4 bases from J, leaving 6 bases between. The CDR3 is made up of 13 amino acids. The V gene's germline CDR1 is LGHDT and CDR2 YNNKEL (reference sequence). The DNA of the CDR3 is TGTGCCAGCAGCCAAGAGGGACGCTATGGCTACACCTTC. Its translation is CASSQEGRYGYTF.

V is TRBV6-5 and J is TRBJ1-1, with a possible D match to TRBD1 (5 bases). V gave up 6 bases and J gave up 4 bases, with 15 bases separating them. CDR3 length: 14 residues. From germline, CDR1 is MNHEY and CDR2 SVGAGI. The CDR3 sequence is CASSSLGEGTEAFF. CDR3 sequence (DNA): TGTGCCAGCAGCTCCCTAGGGGAGGGCACTGAAGCTTTCTTT.

This rearrangement joins TRBV24-1 to TRBJ2-1, with D possibly TRBD2 on 7 matching bases. Germline CDR1 and CDR2: KGHDR and SFDVKD. V lost 3 bases and J lost 5, with 22 bases in between. CDR3 length: 18 amino acids. CDR3 sequence: CATSDSLRRGRGDNEQFF. The CDR3 DNA reads as TGTGCCACCAGTGATAGCCTCCGAAGGGGGAGGGGGGACAATGAGCAGTTCTTC.

This chain links TRBV12-3 or TRBV12-4 with TRBJ2-7; the match to TRBD1 covers 10 bases. The CDR3 totals 13 residues. V lost 6 bases, J lost 4 bases, and 3 bases stayed unmatched. CDR3 protein: CASRRGQGYEQYF. CDR3 nucleotide sequence: TGTGCCAGCAGGCGGGGACAGGGGTACGAGCAGTACTTC.

The chain joins TRBV10-3 to TRBJ2-7; D ambiguous. Germline values: CDR1 ENHRY, CDR2 SYGVKD. Between the trimmed V and J ends, which lost 2 bases and 4 bases, there was a span of 6 bases. This CDR3 has 12 residues. The CDR3: CAISEAEYEQYF. CDR3 DNA: TGTGCCATCAGTGAGGCGGAATACGAGCAGTACTTC.

V is TRBV18 and J is TRBJ2-3, with a tentative D call TRBD1 (5 bases). The CDR3 extends over 15 amino acids. CDR1 KGHSH and CDR2 LQKENI come from the germline V gene. V lost 4 bases and J 0 bases, leaving 11 bases between the germline ends. The CDR3 spells CASSRPGFSTDTQYF. CDR3 nucleotide sequence: TGTGCCAGCTCACGCCCAGGGTTCAGCACAGATACGCAGTATTTT.

This clone was seen only a few times. This chain connects TRBV18 to TRBJ1-5; tentatively, D is TRBD1 (5 bases). This CDR3 is built from 17 residues. Germline loops: CDR1 KGHSH, CDR2 LQKENI. V lost 1 base and J lost 0, with 13 bases in between. CDR3: CASSPLGTVNSNQPQHF. In DNA, the CDR3 is TGTGCCAGCTCACCACTGGGGACGGTTAATAGCAATCAGCCCCAGCATTTT.